The sequence of this T cell receptor beta chain was determined in a study of cytomegalovirus exposure and HLA in healthy donors. Overall study: The 95 to 150 validation repertoires used the same platform as the 650 to 750 first-cohort repertoires, a later analysis reported.

The CDR3 totals 14 residues. The V gene's germline CDR1 is MNHEY and CDR2 SMNVEV (reference sequence). Trimming took 4 bases from V and 4 from J; bases not matched to a gene: 5. Clones were sequenced by immunoSEQ multiplex PCR, and TCRdb holds only the in-frame ones, with some missing. The table records roughly 240,000 clones, about 83% of them present only once. A word on this clone: This sample includes further DNA sequences coding for the same CDR3.

The sequenced material came from PBMCs. The TCR was taken from a man between 18 and 29 years old in good health and CMV-seronegative. The chain combines TRBV27 with TRBJ2-7; 9 bases are a match to TRBD1. CDR3 loop: CASSSRDRAYEQYF. The CDR3 nucleotides read TGTGCCAGCAGTTCCCGGGACAGGGCTTACGAGCAGTACTTC.